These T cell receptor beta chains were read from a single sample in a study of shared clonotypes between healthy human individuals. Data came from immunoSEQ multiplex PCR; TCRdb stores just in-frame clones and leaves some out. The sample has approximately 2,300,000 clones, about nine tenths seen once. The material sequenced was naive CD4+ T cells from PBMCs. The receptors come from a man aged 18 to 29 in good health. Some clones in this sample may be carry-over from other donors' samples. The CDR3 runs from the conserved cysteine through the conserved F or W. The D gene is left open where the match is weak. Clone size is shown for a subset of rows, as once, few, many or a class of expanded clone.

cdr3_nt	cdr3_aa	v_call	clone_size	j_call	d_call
TGCGCCAGCAGCCAAGCGGCAGGGCGACAGGGCTACACCTTC	CASSQAAGRQGYTF	TRBV4-3	.	TRBJ1-2	.
TGTGCCAGCCTAGTCCGGGACAGGGGAGAGACCCAGTACTTC	CASLVRDRGETQYF	TRBV19	.	TRBJ2-5	TRBD1
TGTGCCAGCAGCTTATCTAGAGGAGGACAGCCTAATGAAAAACTGTTTTTT	CASSLSRGGQPNEKLFF	TRBV7-9	.	TRBJ1-4	.
TGTGCCAGCAGTCCGGACCCCGAGGAGCAGTACTTC	CASSPDPEEQYF	TRBV28	.	TRBJ2-7	.
TGTGCCACCAGCAGGGCCTTGGGCACAGATACGCAGTATTTT	CATSRALGTDTQYF	TRBV15	.	TRBJ2-3	.
TGTGCTACTCACTCGAGGCTAGCGGGAGTTTACGAGCAGTACTTC	CATHSRLAGVYEQYF	TRBV28	.	TRBJ2-7	TRBD2
TGTGCCAGCAGCGTTCAGCCGTCCAGCGGGGAAGAGACCCAGTACTTC	CASSVQPSSGEETQYF	TRBV9	.	TRBJ2-5	TRBD2
TGTGCCAGCAGCCAGCCCAATCGTGTACAGGGATGGAGAGAGACCCAGTACTTC	CASSQPNRVQGWRETQYF	TRBV4-2	.	TRBJ2-5	.
TGTGCCAGCAGGCGTGGGGACTCTGGGGCCAACGTCCTGACTTTC	CASRRGDSGANVLTF	TRBV9	.	TRBJ2-6	.
TGCGCCAGCAGCCCTGTCGGTGGGCCCCAGCATTTT	CASSPVGGPQHF	TRBV4-1	.	TRBJ1-5	.
TGTGCCAGCAGTGAAATGGGCTGGTCAAGCAGGAACGAGCAGTACTTC	CASSEMGWSSRNEQYF	TRBV6-1	once	TRBJ2-7	.
TGTGCCAGCAGTGACCCCCAGGGGGCCAACGTCCTGACTTTC	CASSDPQGANVLTF	TRBV2	.	TRBJ2-6	.
TGTGCCAGCTCACCCCCCTCCCCGGGATCGTCCTACAATGAGCAGTTCTTC	CASSPPSPGSSYNEQFF	TRBV18	.	TRBJ2-1	.
TGTGCCAGCAGCTTAATGGGTTTAGGAGCGGGAGGAACAGATACGCAGTATTTT	CASSLMGLGAGGTDTQYF	TRBV7-3	.	TRBJ2-3	TRBD2
TGTGCCAGCAGCTTGCTGTACAGGGATTATGATGGCTACACCTTC	CASSLLYRDYDGYTF	TRBV5-6	once	TRBJ1-2	.
TGCAGCGTTCAAGCCAGCGGGAGGGCCATCGGGGAGCTGTTTTTT	CSVQASGRAIGELFF	TRBV29-1	.	TRBJ2-2	TRBD2
TGTGCCAGCGTCCTAGCGGGATGGAATGAGCAGTTCTTC	CASVLAGWNEQFF	TRBV7-2	.	TRBJ2-1	TRBD2
TGTGCCAGCAGCCTGATGGGACAGGTTTACGAGCAGTACTTC	CASSLMGQVYEQYF	TRBV7-9	.	TRBJ2-7	TRBD1
TGTGCCTGGAGTACAGGGGTTACTGAAGCTTTCTTT	CAWSTGVTEAFF	TRBV30	few	TRBJ1-1	TRBD1
TGTGCCAGCAGCTTGAGCCCGACAGGGACCCATGAAAAACTGTTTTTT	CASSLSPTGTHEKLFF	TRBV5-6	.	TRBJ1-4	TRBD1
TGTGCCAGTAGCTCACAGGGATATTCCTACGAGCAGTACTTC	CASSSQGYSYEQYF	TRBV19	.	TRBJ2-7	.
TGCGCCAGCAGCCAAGGGGTACTAGCTGCAGATACGCAGTATTTT	CASSQGVLAADTQYF	TRBV4-1	.	TRBJ2-3	.
TGTGCCAGCAGCGTTGGTAACAGGGCGACAGATACGCAGTATTTT	CASSVGNRATDTQYF	TRBV9	.	TRBJ2-3	.
TGTGCCAGCAGTTTACGGTCCTATAATTCACCCCTCCACTTT	CASSLRSYNSPLHF	TRBV28	.	TRBJ1-6	.
TGTGCCAGCAGTGCCCCAGGGGCGCGGCGGGTTAACTATGGCTACACCTTC	CASSAPGARRVNYGYTF	TRBV6-1	.	TRBJ1-2	.
TGTGCCAGCAGTTTAATGGGAAGAATAAACTATGGCTACACCTTC	CASSLMGRINYGYTF	TRBV28	.	TRBJ1-2	.
TGTGCCAGCAGCGTCCCGGACGCCAAGGCCTACGAGCAGTACTTC	CASSVPDAKAYEQYF	TRBV9	once	TRBJ2-7	.
TGTGCCAGCAGGGGGCGGGGCAATGAGCAGTTCTTC	CASRGRGNEQFF	TRBV28	.	TRBJ2-1	.
TGTGCCAGCAGTTTCCCCACCTTTGCTGGCGGAGCCTACGAGCAGTACTTC	CASSFPTFAGGAYEQYF	TRBV27	.	TRBJ2-7	.
TGTGCCAGCAGACAAGCGGGAGGGCCCTCGACAGGGGAGCTGTTTTTT	CASRQAGGPSTGELFF	TRBV6-6	.	TRBJ2-2	TRBD2
TGTGCCAGCAGACAGACTAGCGTGTACGAGCAGTACTTC	CASRQTSVYEQYF	TRBV27	.	TRBJ2-7	TRBD2
TGTGCCAGCAGGAAGGGACAGCCTAGCAATCAGCCCCAGCATTTT	CASRKGQPSNQPQHF	TRBV2	.	TRBJ1-5	TRBD1
TGTGCCAGCAGCCGCATCGACCGGGAAAGGGATGGCTACACCTTC	CASSRIDRERDGYTF	TRBV25-1	.	TRBJ1-2	.
TGCGCCAGCAGCCTTCGGACCGGAACCGACTACGAGCAGTACTTC	CASSLRTGTDYEQYF	TRBV5-1	.	TRBJ2-7	.
TGTGCCAGCAGTTTACTGGCGAACGGGGAGCTGTTTTTT	CASSLLANGELFF	TRBV27	.	TRBJ2-2	.
TGTGCCAGCAGTAGACTGGGGCTAGCGGGCCCTTACAATGAGCAGTTCTTC	CASSRLGLAGPYNEQFF	TRBV5-8	.	TRBJ2-1	TRBD2
TGCGCCAGCAGCCAAGCAGCTAGCAATCAGCCCCAGCATTTT	CASSQAASNQPQHF	TRBV4-3	.	TRBJ1-5	.
TGTGCCAGCAGCTTAAACGCGGGACCGCTCCGCTCTGGGGCCAACGTCCTGACTTTC	CASSLNAGPLRSGANVLTF	TRBV7-3	.	TRBJ2-6	.
TGTGCCAGCTTCGGCTGGCAGTTGGGGGACACTGAAGCTTTCTTT	CASFGWQLGDTEAFF	TRBV6-1	.	TRBJ1-1	.
TGCAGCGTTGAATATGACAGGGGGCGAGGCTACACCTTC	CSVEYDRGRGYTF	TRBV29-1	.	TRBJ1-2	TRBD1
TGTGCCAGCAGCCAGGCAAACGGGTGGGATGATACGCAGTATTTT	CASSQANGWDDTQYF	TRBV28	.	TRBJ2-3	.
TGTGCCAGCAGCTTATCCCCGGGGAAGCAGCCCCAGCATTTT	CASSLSPGKQPQHF	TRBV7-8	few	TRBJ1-5	.
TGTGCCAGCAGGGGACAGATTATTACCGGGGAGCTGTTTTTT	CASRGQIITGELFF	TRBV2	.	TRBJ2-2	TRBD1
TGCGCCAGCAGCTCCCAAGCGAACACCGGGGAGCTGTTTTTT	CASSSQANTGELFF	TRBV5-1	.	TRBJ2-2	.
TGTGCCAGTAGTCTAGGCGGAGGAAACACCATATATTTT	CASSLGGGNTIYF	TRBV19	.	TRBJ1-3	.
TGCGCCAGCAGCTTGGCTAGCGGGGGCCCCTATTCCTACGAGCAGTACTTC	CASSLASGGPYSYEQYF	TRBV5-1	.	TRBJ2-7	TRBD2
TGTGCCAGCGGGGACAGGTTATTTTTAGGGGAGCTGTTTTTT	CASGDRLFLGELFF	TRBV28	.	TRBJ2-2	TRBD1
TGTGCCAGCAGTGATGCTAGCGGAGCGACCCAGTACTTC	CASSDASGATQYF	TRBV2	.	TRBJ2-5	TRBD2
TGTGCCAGCAGTTATCGAGTTGCAGATACGCAGTATTTT	CASSYRVADTQYF	TRBV6-6	.	TRBJ2-3	.
TGTGCCAGCAGGCGTAACACCGGGGAGCTGTTTTTT	CASRRNTGELFF	TRBV27	.	TRBJ2-2	.
TGTGCCAGCAGCCCAGCCGAGTCGACCCTACGGCAGTATTTT	CASSPAESTLRQYF	TRBV7-3	.	TRBJ2-3	.
TGTGCCAGCAGCTTAGTTGGGATCGGCACTGAAGCTTTCTTT	CASSLVGIGTEAFF	TRBV7-9	.	TRBJ1-1	.
TGTGCCAGCGGGACAGGTTCTGGGAATCAGCCCCAGCATTTT	CASGTGSGNQPQHF	TRBV6-6	few	TRBJ1-5	TRBD1
TGTGCCAGCAGCTTAGCACCGGGACAGGGGGCGCACACCGGGGAGCTGTTTTTT	CASSLAPGQGAHTGELFF	TRBV11-3	.	TRBJ2-2	TRBD1